This TCR beta chain is from a study of CD8 T cells in Susac syndrome. Germline CDR1 SGHRS, CDR2 YFSETQ. The V segment lost 2 bases and the J segment 0 bases; nucleotides outside the gene matches: 3. The CDR3 covers 15 residues. RNA was extracted with the RNeasy kit, and a quantity of roughly 0.5 to 1 ug was reverse transcribed using random hexamers. TCRdb called the immunoSEQ multiplex PCR reads again in MiXCR, with one record for every CDR3 protein. The data show a few hundred thousand distinct CDR3 sequences, about 91% seen once. The TCR was taken from a human donor with multiple sclerosis. The source material was CD4+ T cells from PBMCs. J is TRBJ2-3 and V is TRBV5-1, with 7 bases aligning to TRBD1. The CDR3 reads CASSFPGQSTDTQYF. The CDR3 nucleotides are TGCGCCAGCAGCTTCCCGGGACAGAGCACAGATACGCAGTATTTT.